There are many counts of the clone carrying this T cell receptor (beta chain). Its antigen remains unidentified. Germline V gives CDR1 MNHEY, CDR2 SVGAGI. The CDR3 covers 15 residues. J was trimmed by 9 bases and V by 6 bases; bases with no gene match: 16. Each donor had approximately 10 milliliters of peripheral blood drawn. This sample was taken from a study of blood T cells in healthy people across ages. The authors ran a second PCR of about 7 to 11 cycles using a sample-barcoded 5' primer and a J-beta primer mix. TCRdb itself ran the 5' RACE reads through MiXCR, one entry per CDR3 protein. The repertoire holds about 730,000 distinct CDR3 sequences, approximately 39% seen once, with less than 25% in the top ten. Study conclusions and caveats: More naive CD4+ cells and higher diversity marked long-lived donors relative to aged donors.

The specimen sequenced was blood. The V gene is TRBV6-5, the J gene TRBJ2-7; 8 bases fit TRBD1. The receptor was derived from a woman aged 55-75 years in good health. The CDR3 DNA follows: TGTGCCAGCAGACCATCGACAGGGGTAATTGGGGGGCAGTACTTC. It is translated as CASRPSTGVIGGQYF.